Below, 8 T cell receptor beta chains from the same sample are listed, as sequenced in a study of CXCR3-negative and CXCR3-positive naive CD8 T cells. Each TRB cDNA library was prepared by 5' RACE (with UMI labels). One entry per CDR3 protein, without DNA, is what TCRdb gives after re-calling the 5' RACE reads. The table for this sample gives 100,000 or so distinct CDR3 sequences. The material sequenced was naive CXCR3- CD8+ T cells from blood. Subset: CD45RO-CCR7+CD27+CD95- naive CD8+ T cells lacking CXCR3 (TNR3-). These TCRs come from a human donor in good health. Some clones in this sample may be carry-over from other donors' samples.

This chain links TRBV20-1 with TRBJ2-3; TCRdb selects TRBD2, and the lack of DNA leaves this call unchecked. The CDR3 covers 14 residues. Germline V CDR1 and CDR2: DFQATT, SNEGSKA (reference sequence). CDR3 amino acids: CSARRSGSTDTQYF.

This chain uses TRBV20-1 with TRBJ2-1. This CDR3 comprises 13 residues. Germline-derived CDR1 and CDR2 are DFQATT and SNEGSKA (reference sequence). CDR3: CSARHSSYNEQFF.

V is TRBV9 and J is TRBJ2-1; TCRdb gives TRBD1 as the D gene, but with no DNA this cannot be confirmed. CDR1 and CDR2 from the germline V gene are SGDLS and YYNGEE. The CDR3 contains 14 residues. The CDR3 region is CASSLGAAANEQFF.

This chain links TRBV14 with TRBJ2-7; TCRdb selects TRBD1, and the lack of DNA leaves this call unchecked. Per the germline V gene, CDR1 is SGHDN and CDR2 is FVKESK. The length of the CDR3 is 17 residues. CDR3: CASSQTSYEGIMNEQYF.

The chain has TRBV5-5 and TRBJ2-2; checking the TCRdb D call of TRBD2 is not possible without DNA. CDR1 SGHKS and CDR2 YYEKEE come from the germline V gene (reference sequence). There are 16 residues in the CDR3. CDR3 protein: CASSLQGGFFTGELFF.

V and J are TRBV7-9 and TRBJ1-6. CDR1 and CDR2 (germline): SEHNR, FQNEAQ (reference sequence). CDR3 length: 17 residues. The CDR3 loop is CASSLDEGSSYNSPLHF.

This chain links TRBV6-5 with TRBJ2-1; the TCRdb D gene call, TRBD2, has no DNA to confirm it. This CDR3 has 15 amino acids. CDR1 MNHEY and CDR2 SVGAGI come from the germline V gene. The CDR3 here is CASSSSGSNYNEQFF.

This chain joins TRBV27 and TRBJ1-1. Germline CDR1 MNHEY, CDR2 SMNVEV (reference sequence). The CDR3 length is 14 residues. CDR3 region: CASSLSMENTEAFF.